This T cell receptor beta chain was found in a study of T-cell memory formation after mild COVID-19. The overall study: TCR clusters were mostly donor specific.

One entry per CDR3 protein, called by TCRdb with MiXCR from the 5' RACE reads. The profile shows 450,000 or so distinct CDR3 sequences, roughly 23% of them singletons. This CDR3 comprises 13 residues. CDR1 and CDR2 from the germline V gene are SGHVS and FQNEAQ. V shed 2 bases and J shed 7 bases, with 11 bases lying between them. The sequence derives from an adult woman who had mild COVID-19 (a few samples of this study predate the infection). Cell type and time point are not known. The gene calls are TRBV7-8 and TRBJ1-1; D is unresolved. Specimen: PBMCs or a T cell subset sorted from them (not recorded which). For the CDR3, the DNA is TGTGCCAGCAGCTTAACTCGGCGGCTTGAAGCTTTCTTT. This gives the protein CASSLTRRLEAFF.